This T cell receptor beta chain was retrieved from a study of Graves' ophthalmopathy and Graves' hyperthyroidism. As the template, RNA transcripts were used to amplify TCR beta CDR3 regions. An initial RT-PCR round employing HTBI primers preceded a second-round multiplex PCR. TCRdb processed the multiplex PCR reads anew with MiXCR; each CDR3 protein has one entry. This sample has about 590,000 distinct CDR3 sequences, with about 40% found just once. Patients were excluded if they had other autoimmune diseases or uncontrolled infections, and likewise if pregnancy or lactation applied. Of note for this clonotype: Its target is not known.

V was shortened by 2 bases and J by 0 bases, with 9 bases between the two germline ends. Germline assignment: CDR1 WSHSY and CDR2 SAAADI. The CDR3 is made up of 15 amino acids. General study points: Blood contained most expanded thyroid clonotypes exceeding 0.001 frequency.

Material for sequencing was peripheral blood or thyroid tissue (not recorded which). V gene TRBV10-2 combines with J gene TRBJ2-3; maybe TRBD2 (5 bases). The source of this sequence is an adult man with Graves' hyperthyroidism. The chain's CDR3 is CASSEPSPSTDTQYF. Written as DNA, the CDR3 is TGCGCCAGCAGTGAGCCTAGCCCTAGCACAGATACGCAGTATTTT.